The 2 T cell receptor beta chains reported below all come from one sample, sequenced in a study of T-cell memory formation after mild COVID-19. TCRdb reanalysed the 5' RACE reads using MiXCR and keeps one entry per CDR3 protein. Of around 340,000 distinct CDR3 sequences in the sample, approximately 13% were seen once. Source material: PBMCs or a T cell subset sorted from them (not recorded which). These receptors were obtained from a man aged 18 to 29 who had mild COVID-19 (a few samples of this study predate the infection). Cell type and time point are not known.

This clonotype was detected only a few times. This chain links TRBV5-1 with TRBJ2-7, with a possible D match to TRBD2 (6 bases). Germline-derived CDR1 and CDR2 are SGHRS and YFSETQ. The CDR3 length is 14 residues. V lost 4 bases, J lost 5 bases, and 16 bases lay in between. The DNA of the CDR3 is TGCGCCAGCAGCGCCCGGCGGGGAAACGACGAGCAGTACTTC. As protein: CASSARRGNDEQYF.

The genes are TRBV3-1 and TRBJ2-2; D could derive from TRBD1 or TRBD2 (5 bases each). Deletions cut 4 bases from V and 5 bases from J, with 11 bases between. This CDR3 is 14 amino acids long. The germline gives CDR1 LGHDT, CDR2 YNNKEL (reference sequence). The CDR3 DNA follows: TGTGCCAGCAGCCGGGGGTCGGCAACCGGGGAGCTGTTTTTT. Amino acids: CASSRGSATGELFF.